Each of the 22 T cell receptor beta chains below was sequenced from the same sample in a study of spatial heterogeneity in lung cancer. As for time point: sample taken at primary tumor resection. Each CDR3 protein gets one entry after TCRdb re-called the 5' RACE reads with MiXCR. Of about 440 distinct CDR3 sequences in the sample, 22% were seen once. The sequenced sample was normal lung tissue next to the tumor, obtained at surgery. These receptors were collected from a male donor with early-stage non-small cell lung cancer.

This clonotype came up a few times. The chain joins TRBV5-1 to TRBJ2-1; 12 bases fit TRBD1. The CDR3 has 16 amino acids. The ends lost 5 bases at V and 8 bases at J; junction bases unmatched: 11. Germline lookup yields CDR1 SGHRS and CDR2 YFSETQ. CDR3 sequence reads: CASRTITGQGAYEQFF. The DNA for the CDR3 is TGCGCCAGCAGAACCATTACGGGACAGGGGGCCTATGAGCAGTTCTTC. The whole variable domain, remainder taken from reference TRBV5-1 and TRBJ2-1, is KAGVTQTPRYLIKTRGQQVTLSCSPISGHRSVSWYQQTPGQGLQFLFEYFSETQRNKGNFPGRFSGRQFSNSRSEMNVSTLELGDSALYLCASRTITGQGAYEQFFGPGTRLTVL.

The chain joins TRBV7-6 to TRBJ2-5, with no clear D. This CDR3 region has 13 residues. Germline values: CDR1 SGHVS, CDR2 FNYEAQ. V was shortened by 3 bases and J by 0 bases, with 5 bases between the two germline ends. The CDR3 spells CASSFSDQETQYF. DNA of the CDR3: TGTGCCAGCAGCTTTTCAGACCAAGAGACCCAGTACTTC.

As to this clonotype: This may come from a read error, since a much larger clone is one base off. This chain joins TRBV5-5 and TRBJ2-1, with a tentative D call TRBD2 (7 bases). Trimming cost V 1 base and J 8 bases, with 19 bases left between them. The CDR3 is 16 amino acids. Germline V gene sequence: CDR1 SGHKS, CDR2 YYEKEE (reference sequence). CDR3 bases: TGTGCCAGCAGCTTGCTTGACGCGGGGGCCGCTTATGAGCAGTTCTTC. Translated, it gives CASSLLDAGAAYEQFF.

This chain connects TRBV14 to TRBJ2-5, with unresolved D. The V end was cut by 4 bases, the J end by 7 bases, with 13 bases between. The CDR3 length is 13 residues. Germline-derived CDR1 and CDR2 are SGHDN and FVKESK. The CDR3 loop is CASSLTALGTQYF. CDR3 DNA: TGTGCCAGCAGCCTCACGGCTCTGGGGACCCAGTACTTC.

This chain joins TRBV19 and TRBJ2-1; D perhaps matches TRBD2 (6 bases). Germline values: CDR1 LNHDA, CDR2 SQIVND (reference sequence). This CDR3 is built from 14 residues. The germline V and J ends were trimmed by 8 bases and 4 bases, with 15 bases remaining between them. The DNA for the CDR3 is TGTGCCAGTCTCGGCGGGGTGGGATACAATGAGCAGTTCTTC. It is translated as CASLGGVGYNEQFF.

This clonotype was seen a handful of times. The chain uses TRBV11-2 and TRBJ2-7, with TRBD2 as a possible D gene (6 bases). CDR1 and CDR2 (germline): SGHAT, FQNNGV. The V and J ends lost 0 bases and 0 bases respectively, with 15 bases between them. The length of the CDR3 is 17 residues. CDR3 protein: CASSLDSGRLSSYEQYF. Here the CDR3 DNA reads TGTGCCAGCAGCTTAGATTCCGGGAGACTAAGCTCCTACGAGCAGTACTTC. Supplemented by reference TRBV11-2 and TRBJ2-7, the full variable domain reads EAGVAQSPRYKIIEKRQSVAFWCNPISGHATLYWYQQILGQGPKLLIQFQNNGVVDDSQLPKDRFSAERLKGVDSTLKIQPAKLEDSAVYLCASSLDSGRLSSYEQYFGPGTRLTVT.

This clonotype qualifies as large. The rearrangement joins TRBV24-1 to TRBJ2-5, with D perhaps matching TRBD2 (5 bases). Trimming took 12 bases from V and 5 from J, leaving 15 bases between them. The CDR3 contains 12 residues. In germline, CDR1 is KGHDR, CDR2 SFDVKD. The CDR3 sequence: CAPPPPGETQYF. The CDR3 nucleotides are TGTGCCCCCCCCCCACCGGGGGAGACCCAGTACTTC.

This sequence joins TRBV6-5 and TRBJ1-6, with D maybe TRBD1 (5 bases). Trimming stripped 4 bases from V and 1 base from J, with 5 bases between. This CDR3 is built from 14 residues. CDR1 is MNHEY, CDR2 SVGAGI, per germline. The CDR3 DNA sequence: TGTGCCAGCAGTTCAGGGTCCTATAATTCACCCCTCCACTTT. It encodes CASSSGSYNSPLHF.

This clonotype qualifies as large. DNA for the CDR3: TGTGCCAGCAGCTCGGGACAGGGTTCGATTGAAGCTTTCTTT. As protein: CASSSGQGSIEAFF. This rearrangement joins TRBV14 to TRBJ1-1; 9 positions agree with TRBD1. The junction had 8 bases not matched to a gene; V was cut back by 5 bases and J by 7 bases. This CDR3 is 14 amino acids long. CDR1 is SGHDN and CDR2 is FVKESK in the germline V gene. The full variable domain, in which reference TRBV14 and TRBJ1-1 provide the parts outside the CDR3, is EAGVTQFPSHSVIEKGQTVTLRCDPISGHDNLYWYRRVMGKEIKFLLHFVKESKQDESGMPNNRFLAERTGGTYSTLKVQPAELEDSGVYFCASSSGQGSIEAFFGQGTRLTVV.

Within the sample, this clonotype is medium-sized. The chain has TRBV12-5 and TRBJ1-5; D may be TRBD1 (6 bases). Trimming removed 7 bases from V and 5 bases from J, with 18 bases in between. The CDR3 sequence is 15 residues long. Germline assignment: CDR1 LGHNT and CDR2 FRNRAP. The CDR3: CASASSEAGDQPQHF. Here the CDR3 DNA reads TGTGCTAGTGCCTCGTCGGAAGCAGGGGATCAGCCCCAGCATTTT.

This clonotype counts as large. The chain employs TRBV28 and TRBJ1-5, with 7 positions matching TRBD1. The V gene end was trimmed by 7 bases and the J gene end by 11 bases; junction bases not matched to a gene: 8. The length of the CDR3 is 12 residues. From germline, CDR1 is MDHEN and CDR2 SYDVKM. In DNA, the CDR3 is TGTGCCAGCACTCCCCCCAGGGGGGCCCAGCATTTT. This encodes CASTPPRGAQHF. Full variable domain (outside the CDR3, taken from reference TRBV28 and TRBJ1-5): DVKVTQSSRYLVKRTGEKVFLECVQDMDHENMFWYRQDPGLGLRLIYFSYDVKMKEKGDIPEGYSVSREKKERFSLILESASTNQTSMYLCASTPPRGAQHFGDGTRLSIL.

In this sample, this clonotype turned up once. V gene TRBV30 combines with J gene TRBJ2-1; possibly TRBD2 for D (5 bases). V was cut by 5 bases and J by 8 bases, with 16 bases left in between. The CDR3 totals 13 residues. Germline CDR1 and CDR2: GTSNPN and SVGIG (reference sequence). The CDR3 is CAWGWSSGDEQFF. The CDR3 coding sequence is TGTGCCTGGGGCTGGTCCTCCGGGGATGAGCAGTTCTTC.

Judged by abundance, this clonotype is large (0.1 to 1%). The chain carries TRBV7-6 and TRBJ2-5, with D perhaps matching TRBD1 or TRBD2 (5 bases each). Per the germline V gene, CDR1 is SGHVS and CDR2 is FNYEAQ. The CDR3 sequence is 14 residues long. Trimming shortened V by 4 bases and J by 4 bases, and 13 bases separated the two germline ends. CDR3 sequence reads: CASSSGPRLETQYF. The CDR3 region has the DNA TGTGCCAGCAGCTCGGGACCCCGGTTAGAGACCCAGTACTTC.

The table lists this clonotype with a few counts. The chain couples TRBV9 to TRBJ2-3, with D maybe TRBD2 (6 bases). CDR1 SGDLS and CDR2 YYNGEE come from the germline V gene. Trimming removed 0 bases at V and 4 bases at J, with 9 bases between. This CDR3 has 14 residues. CDR3 residues: CASSVGGDSDTQYF. In nucleotides, the CDR3 is TGTGCCAGCAGCGTAGGCGGGGACTCAGATACGCAGTATTTT. Variable domain in full (rest from reference TRBV9 and TRBJ2-3): DSGVTQTPKHLITATGQRVTLRCSPRSGDLSVYWYQQSLDQGLQFLIQYYNGEERAKGNILERFSAQQFPDLHSELNLSSLELGDSALYFCASSVGGDSDTQYFGPGTRLTVL.

This clonotype has a handful of counts. The gene calls are TRBV3-1 and TRBJ2-3; unclear D gene. Germline V gene sequence: CDR1 LGHDT, CDR2 YNNKEL (reference sequence). The CDR3 extends over 14 amino acids. V dropped 3 bases and J dropped 2 bases, with 9 bases sitting between them. For the CDR3, the DNA is TGTGCCAGCAGCCATAAGGGTAACACAGATACGCAGTATTTT. The encoded protein is CASSHKGNTDTQYF.

This clonotype is large within its sample. This rearrangement joins TRBV29-1 to TRBJ2-5, with D unresolved. CDR1 is SQVTM, CDR2 ANQGSEA, per germline. CDR3 size: 12 residues. V lost 2 bases and J 6 bases, leaving 10 bases between the germline ends. CDR3 sequence: CSVELQLKTQYF. CDR3 nucleotide sequence: TGCAGCGTTGAACTCCAATTGAAGACCCAGTACTTC.

The chain has TRBV7-2 and TRBJ2-5, with 7 bases aligning to TRBD2. The length of the CDR3 is 15 residues. J gave up 1 base and V 6 bases, and 8 bases lay outside the gene matches. Germline V CDR1 and CDR2: SGHTA, FQGNSA. This CDR3 reads CASSFRRGGQETQYF. The CDR3 DNA reads TGTGCCAGCAGTTTTAGGCGCGGGGGCCAAGAGACCCAGTACTTC.

The rearrangement links TRBV6-4 to TRBJ1-4, with D possibly being TRBD1 (6 bases). CDR3 length equals 13 residues. Trimming pared 2 bases from V and 10 bases from J, leaving 11 bases between. CDR1 and CDR2 from the germline V gene are MRHNA and SNTAGT. DNA of the CDR3: TGTGCCAGCAGTGACGACAGGAGGGGAAAACTGTTTTTT. It encodes CASSDDRRGKLFF.

This clonotype came up once. The rearrangement joins TRBV5-1 to TRBJ2-1, with D possibly matching TRBD1 (6 bases). Per the germline V gene, CDR1 is SGHRS and CDR2 is YFSETQ. The CDR3 is made up of 12 amino acids. Trimming stripped 3 bases from V and 8 bases from J, with 9 bases between. The CDR3 spells CASSWGPDEQFF. CDR3 sequence (DNA): TGCGCCAGCAGCTGGGGGCCGGATGAGCAGTTCTTC.

This clonotype qualifies as large. This chain uses TRBV13 with TRBJ2-5; 9 bases are a match to TRBD2. Per germline, CDR1 PRHDT and CDR2 FYEKMQ (reference sequence). After removal of 5 bases from V and 4 bases from J, the junction contained 11 bases not matched to a gene. CDR3 size: 16 residues. The CDR3, as DNA: TGTGCCAGCAGCCGATCTAGTAGCGGGGGCGCAGAGACCCAGTACTTC. It encodes CASSRSSSGGAETQYF.

This clonotype is classed as large. This chain connects TRBV12-3 or TRBV12-4 to TRBJ2-2; a possible D gene is TRBD2 (6 bases). This CDR3 is 15 amino acids long. The V gene lost 6 bases and the J gene lost 2 bases, with 13 bases spanning the gap. The CDR3 is CASRSGTSNTGELFF. As DNA, the CDR3 is TGTGCCAGCAGATCCGGGACTTCAAACACCGGGGAGCTGTTTTTT.

This clonotype has only a few counts. This rearrangement joins TRBV5-3 to TRBJ2-1; D gene ambiguous. TRBV5-3 falls under the ORF class, with uncertain function. This CDR3 spans 16 amino acids. V lost 0 bases and J 3 bases, leaving 13 bases between the germline ends. The CDR3: CARSLDPSAFYNEQFF. The CDR3 bases are TGTGCCAGAAGCTTGGATCCCAGCGCCTTCTACAATGAGCAGTTCTTC.